This TCR beta chain derives from a study of T cells in Graves' hyperthyroidism and ophthalmopathy. Study in general: It was at initial diagnosis, before any treatment, that peripheral blood was collected.

The CDR3 is 16 residues long. Unmatched junction bases numbered 6, after V lost 4 bases and J lost 4 bases. Germline V gene sequence: CDR1 LGHDT, CDR2 YNNKEL (reference sequence). Patients showing uncontrolled infection, other autoimmune disease, pregnancy or lactation were ineligible. The diagnostic basis comprised clinical symptoms, serum thyroxine and TRAb, thyroid ultrasound and orbital computed tomography. In this sample, this clonotype turned up many times. The antigen is unknown. From RNA transcripts, TCR beta CDR3 regions were amplified. First-round RT-PCR of the TCR CDR3 relied on the HTBI primer set. TCRdb re-called the multiplex PCR reads through MiXCR, storing one row per CDR3 protein. The sample has some 360,000 distinct CDR3 sequences, more than 11% seen once; the top ten hold 11%. Overall study results and limits: Among thyroid clonotypes expanded above 0.001, most also appeared in blood.

This receptor was taken from a woman aged 55-70 years with Graves' hyperthyroidism. Sequencing was done on a sample of blood. This chain joins TRBV3-1 and TRBJ2-1; 11 positions match TRBD2. The CDR3 nucleotides are TGTGCCAGCAGCCCAACCTGGACTAGCGGGTACAATGAGCAGTTCTTC. Protein: CASSPTWTSGYNEQFF.